This TCR beta chain appears in the sequencing data of a study of multiple sclerosis patients with progressive multifocal leukoencephalopathy. Study results and caveats: Lower normalized Shannon entropy suggested reduced TRB diversity in most PML patients.

The sample's time point: time of PML onset. Between roughly 15 and 60 months of natalizumab therapy passed before PML developed in these natalizumab-treated patients. At PML onset, T3 blood samples were taken. Remarks on this clone: The antigen is unknown.

This table comes from immunoSEQ multiplex PCR, and its TCRdb copy is limited to in-frame clones, with some not included. The table includes tens of thousands of clones, approximately 84% detected once. This CDR3 contains 14 residues. The V and J ends lost 4 bases and 3 bases respectively, with 14 bases between them. The germline gives CDR1 SGHRS, CDR2 YFSETQ. This material consisted of PBMCs, taken from a patient treated with natalizumab. This rearrangement joins TRBV5-1 to TRBJ2-7; D uncertain. This clonotype was obtained from a human donor with progressive multifocal leukoencephalopathy. The CDR3 DNA reads TGCGCCAGCAGCCCGGCACTGAAGGGCTACGAGCAGTACTTC. Amino acids: CASSPALKGYEQYF.